The sequence of this T cell receptor beta chain was determined in a study of regulatory T cells in long-lasting Graves disease. Time point of the sample: newly diagnosed GD, antithyroid drugs for less than 3 months. RNA from PBMCs was the source of the TCR library. The germline V gene has CDR1 SNHLY and CDR2 FYNNEI. Losses at the gene ends were 5 bases for V and 7 bases for J; bases not matched to a gene: 4. The CDR3 consists of 13 residues. This clonotype was seen repeatedly, ten times or more. Its matching antigen is unknown. For TCR beta, libraries came from iRepertoire HTBI primers and Arm-PCR of CDR3 regions. TCRdb analysed the multiplex PCR reads with MiXCR anew, one entry per CDR3 protein. The sample yields roughly 560,000 distinct CDR3 sequences, around 12% seen once. Findings of the study overall: Comparison showed that persistent patients shared more public clonotypes (about 2,700) than new patients (about 880).

This same sample was also part of a study on T cells in Graves' hyperthyroidism and ophthalmopathy. This second report adds: The study left out patients who had uncontrolled infection, other autoimmune disease, pregnancy or lactation.

The clonotype was recovered from a woman in her twenties or thirties with Graves disease. Sequencing was performed on peripheral blood mononuclear cells (PBMCs), taken at new diagnosis, from a patient treated with antithyroid drugs. This chain uses TRBV2 with TRBJ2-1, with 8 bases matching TRBD2. The CDR3 bases are TGTGCCAGCAGTCGGCGGGAGGCGAATGAGCAGTTCTTC. Translation gives CASSRREANEQFF.